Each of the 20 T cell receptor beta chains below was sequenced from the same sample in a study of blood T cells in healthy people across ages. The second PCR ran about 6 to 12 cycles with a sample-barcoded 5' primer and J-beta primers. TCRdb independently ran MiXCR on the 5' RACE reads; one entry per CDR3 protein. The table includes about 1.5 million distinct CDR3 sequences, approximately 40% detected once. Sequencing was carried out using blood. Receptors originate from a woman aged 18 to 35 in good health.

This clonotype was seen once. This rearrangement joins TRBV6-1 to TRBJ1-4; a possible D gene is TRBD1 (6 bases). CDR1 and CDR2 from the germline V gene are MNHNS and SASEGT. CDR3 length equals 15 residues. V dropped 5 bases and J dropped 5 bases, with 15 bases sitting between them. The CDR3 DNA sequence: TGTGCCAGCAGTAAGAGGACAGCGCAAAATGAAAAACTGTTTTTT. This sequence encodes CASSKRTAQNEKLFF.

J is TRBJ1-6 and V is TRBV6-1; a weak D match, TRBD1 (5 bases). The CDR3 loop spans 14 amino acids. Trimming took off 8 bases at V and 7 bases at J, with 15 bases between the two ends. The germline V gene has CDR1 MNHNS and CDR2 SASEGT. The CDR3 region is CASEWGRENSPLHF. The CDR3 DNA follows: TGTGCCAGCGAATGGGGGAGAGAGAATTCACCCCTCCACTTT.

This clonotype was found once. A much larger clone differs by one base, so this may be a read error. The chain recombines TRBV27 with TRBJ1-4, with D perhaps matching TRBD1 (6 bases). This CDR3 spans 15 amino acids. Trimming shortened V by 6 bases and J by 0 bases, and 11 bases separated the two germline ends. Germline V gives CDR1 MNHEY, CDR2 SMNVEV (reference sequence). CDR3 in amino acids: CASSPDSPTNEKLFF. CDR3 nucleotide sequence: TGTGCCAGCAGCCCGGACAGCCCAACTAATGAAAAACTGTTTTTT.

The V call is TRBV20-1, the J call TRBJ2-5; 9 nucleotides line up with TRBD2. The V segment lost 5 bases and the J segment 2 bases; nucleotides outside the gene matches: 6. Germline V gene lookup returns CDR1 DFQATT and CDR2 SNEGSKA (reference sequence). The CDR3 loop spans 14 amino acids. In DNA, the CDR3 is TGCAGTGCTTTTATAGCGGGAGCACAAGAGACCCAGTACTTC. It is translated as CSAFIAGAQETQYF.

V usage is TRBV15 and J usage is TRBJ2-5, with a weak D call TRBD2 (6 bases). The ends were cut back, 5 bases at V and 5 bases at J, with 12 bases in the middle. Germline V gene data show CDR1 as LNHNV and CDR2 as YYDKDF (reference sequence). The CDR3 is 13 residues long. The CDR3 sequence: CATSLHGGETQYF. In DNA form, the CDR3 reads TGTGCCACCAGCCTACACGGAGGGGAGACCCAGTACTTC. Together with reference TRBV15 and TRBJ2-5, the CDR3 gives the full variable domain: DAMVIQNPRYQVTQFGKPVTLSCSQTLNHNVMYWYQQKSSQAPKLLFHYYDKDFNNEADTPDNFQSRRPNTSFCFLDIRSPGLGDTAMYLCATSLHGGETQYFGPGTRLLVL.

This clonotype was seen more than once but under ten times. This CDR3 is CASSPRDRDGEQFF. CDR3 bases: TGTGCCAGCTCACCCCGGGACAGGGATGGTGAGCAGTTCTTC. The chain employs TRBV18 and TRBJ2-1, with TRBD1 identical over 9 bases. Germline values: CDR1 KGHSH, CDR2 LQKENI. CDR3 length: 14 residues. Trimming took 3 bases from V and 9 from J; bases not matched to a gene: 6.

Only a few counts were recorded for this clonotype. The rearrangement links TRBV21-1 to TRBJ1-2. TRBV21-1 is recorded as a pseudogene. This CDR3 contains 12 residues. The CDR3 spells CASPHHNYGYTF. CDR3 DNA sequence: TGTGCCAGCCCCCACCATAACTATGGCTACACCTTC.

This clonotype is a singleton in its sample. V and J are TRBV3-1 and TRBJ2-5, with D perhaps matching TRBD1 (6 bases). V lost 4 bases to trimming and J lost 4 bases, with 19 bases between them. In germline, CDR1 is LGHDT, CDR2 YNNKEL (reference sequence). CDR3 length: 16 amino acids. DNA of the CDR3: TGTGCCAGCAGCCTTGGACAGAGCCAGACGGGAGAGACCCAGTACTTC. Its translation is CASSLGQSQTGETQYF.

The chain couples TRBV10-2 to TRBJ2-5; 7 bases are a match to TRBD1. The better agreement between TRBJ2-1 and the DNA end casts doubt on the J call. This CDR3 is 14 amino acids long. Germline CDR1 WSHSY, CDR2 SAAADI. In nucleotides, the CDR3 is TGCGCCAGCAGTGGGACAGGCGTACAAGAGACCCAGTTCTTC. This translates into CASSGTGVQETQFF.

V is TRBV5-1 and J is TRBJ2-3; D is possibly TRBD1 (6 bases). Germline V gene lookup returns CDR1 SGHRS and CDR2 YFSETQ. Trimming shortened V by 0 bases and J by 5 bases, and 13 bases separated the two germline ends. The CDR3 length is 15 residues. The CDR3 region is CASSLGAVRGDTQYF. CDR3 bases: TGCGCCAGCAGCTTGGGGGCCGTCAGGGGAGATACGCAGTATTTT.

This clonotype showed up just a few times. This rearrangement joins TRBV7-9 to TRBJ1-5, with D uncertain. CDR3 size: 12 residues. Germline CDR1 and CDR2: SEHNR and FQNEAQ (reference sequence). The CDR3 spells CAGANGNQPQHF. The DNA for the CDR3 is TGTGCGGGTGCCAACGGCAATCAGCCCCAGCATTTT.

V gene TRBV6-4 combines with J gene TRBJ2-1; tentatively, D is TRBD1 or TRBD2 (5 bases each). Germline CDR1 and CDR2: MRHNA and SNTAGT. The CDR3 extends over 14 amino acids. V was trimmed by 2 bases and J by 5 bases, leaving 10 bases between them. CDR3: CASSDGGGNNEQFF. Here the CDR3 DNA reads TGTGCCAGCAGTGACGGGGGTGGTAACAATGAGCAGTTCTTC.

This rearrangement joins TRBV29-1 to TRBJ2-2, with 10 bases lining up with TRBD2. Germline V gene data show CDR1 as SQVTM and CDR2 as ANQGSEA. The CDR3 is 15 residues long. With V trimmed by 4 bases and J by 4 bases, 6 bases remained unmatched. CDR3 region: CSVARAGGPTGELFF. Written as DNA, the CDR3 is TGCAGCGTTGCACGAGCGGGAGGGCCCACCGGGGAGCTGTTTTTT.

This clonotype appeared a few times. The CDR3 DNA reads TGTGCCAGCAGCCAAGATCGGGGACTAGCGGGAGCGGAAGAGCAGTACTTC. Encoded protein: CASSQDRGLAGAEEQYF. The V and J genes are TRBV4-2 and TRBJ2-7, with TRBD2 identical over 14 bases. Germline trimming cut 0 bases from V and 7 bases from J; bases unmatched to any gene: 8. The germline V gene has CDR1 LGHNA and CDR2 YNFKEQ. CDR3 size: 17 residues.

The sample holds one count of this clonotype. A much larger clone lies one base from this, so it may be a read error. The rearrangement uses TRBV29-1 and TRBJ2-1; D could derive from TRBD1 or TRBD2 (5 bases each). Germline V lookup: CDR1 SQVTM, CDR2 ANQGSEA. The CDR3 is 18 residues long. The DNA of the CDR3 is TGCAGCGTTGTTGTTCTTATGAGGGGCCCGAGCTCCTACAAAGAGCAGTTCTTC. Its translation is CSVVVLMRGPSSYKEQFF.

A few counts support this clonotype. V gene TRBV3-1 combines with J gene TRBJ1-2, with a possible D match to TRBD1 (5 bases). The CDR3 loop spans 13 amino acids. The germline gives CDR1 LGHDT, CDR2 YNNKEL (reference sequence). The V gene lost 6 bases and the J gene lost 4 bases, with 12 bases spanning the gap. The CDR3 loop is CASRQDNSYGYTF. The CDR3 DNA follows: TGTGCCAGCAGACAGGATAACTCCTATGGCTACACCTTC.

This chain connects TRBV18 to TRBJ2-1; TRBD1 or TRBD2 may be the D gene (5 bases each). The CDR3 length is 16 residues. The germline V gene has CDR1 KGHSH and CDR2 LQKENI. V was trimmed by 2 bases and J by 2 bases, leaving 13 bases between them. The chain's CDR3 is CASSPNWDATYNEQFF. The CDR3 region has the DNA TGTGCCAGCTCACCAAATTGGGACGCTACCTACAATGAGCAGTTCTTC.

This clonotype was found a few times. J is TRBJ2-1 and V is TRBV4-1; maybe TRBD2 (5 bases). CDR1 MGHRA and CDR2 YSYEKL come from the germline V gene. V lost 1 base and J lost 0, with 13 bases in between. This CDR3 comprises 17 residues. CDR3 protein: CASSQGGRESSYNEQFF. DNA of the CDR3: TGCGCCAGCAGCCAAGGGGGTAGGGAGAGCTCCTACAATGAGCAGTTCTTC.

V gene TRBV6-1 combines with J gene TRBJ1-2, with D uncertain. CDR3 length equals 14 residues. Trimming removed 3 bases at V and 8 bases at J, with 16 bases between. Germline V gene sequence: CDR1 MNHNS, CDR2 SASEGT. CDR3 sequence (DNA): TGTGCCAGCAGTGAGCCGGGTTTGGGAGAAGGCTACACCTTC. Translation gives CASSEPGLGEGYTF.

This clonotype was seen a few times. CDR3 amino acids: CSAVLTSKNIQYF. In nucleotides, the CDR3 is TGCAGTGCTGTGTTGACGTCCAAAAACATTCAGTACTTC. The V and J genes are TRBV20-1 and TRBJ2-4; D gene unclear. The V and J ends lost 5 bases and 2 bases respectively, with 10 bases between them. The germline V gene encodes CDR1 DFQATT and CDR2 SNEGSKA (reference sequence). This CDR3 has 13 residues.